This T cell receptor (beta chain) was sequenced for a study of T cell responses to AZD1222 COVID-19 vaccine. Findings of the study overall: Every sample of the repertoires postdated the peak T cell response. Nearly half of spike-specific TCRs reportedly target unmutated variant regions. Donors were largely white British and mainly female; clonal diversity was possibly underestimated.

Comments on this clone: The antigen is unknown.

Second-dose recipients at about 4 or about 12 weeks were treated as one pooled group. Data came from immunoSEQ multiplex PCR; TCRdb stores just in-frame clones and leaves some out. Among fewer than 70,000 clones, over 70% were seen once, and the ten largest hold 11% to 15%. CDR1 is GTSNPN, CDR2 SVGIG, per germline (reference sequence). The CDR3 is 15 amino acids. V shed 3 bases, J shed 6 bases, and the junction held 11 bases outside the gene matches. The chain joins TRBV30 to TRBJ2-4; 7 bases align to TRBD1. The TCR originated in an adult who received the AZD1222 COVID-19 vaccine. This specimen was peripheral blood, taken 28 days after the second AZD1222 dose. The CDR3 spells CAWRIDSGQPNIQYF. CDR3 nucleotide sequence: TGTGCCTGGAGAATCGATTCGGGACAGCCAAACATTCAGTACTTC.